These 20 T cell receptor beta chains share one sample of origin, sequenced in a study of tumor-infiltrating lymphocytes in primary liver carcinoma. cDNA specific to TCR beta was made from approximately 0.55 ug of total RNA, with a constant-region primer employed for priming. For TCR beta, libraries were produced by three nested multiplex PCR rounds using slightly modified ARM-PCR. The first two PCR rounds, around 10 cycles each, used TRBV1-TRBV30 forward primers and a C-beta reverse primer. TCRdb re-called the multiplex PCR reads through MiXCR, storing one row per CDR3 protein. The table includes approximately 92,000 distinct CDR3 sequences, about three quarters detected once. The roughly 17-31 mg bulk tissue piece was not sorted before simultaneous RNA and DNA extraction. Sequenced input: liver tumor tissue from sampling region 5. Noted subset: tumor region T5, tumor centre. These receptor sequences come from a woman aged 55-75 years with primary liver carcinoma and hepatitis B virus infection.

As concerns this clonotype: Compared with germline, one end of the junction differs, possibly owing to a read error. The chain recombines TRBV11-2 with TRBJ2-7; no firm D call. The CDR3 totals 12 residues. Looked up from germline, CDR1 is SGHAT and CDR2 is FQNNGV. DNA of the CDR3: TGCGCCAGCAGCTCCGTGGATTACGAGCAGTACTTC. Translation: CASSSVDYEQYF.

This clonotype was recorded many times. The genes are TRBV29-1 and TRBJ1-2; D not certain. The V end was cut by 7 bases, the J end by 3 bases, with 12 bases between. From germline, CDR1 is SQVTM and CDR2 ANQGSEA. The CDR3 contains 12 residues. The CDR3 region has the DNA TGCAGCGCTCCGCTGCGCTACTATGGCTACACCTTC. Its protein is CSAPLRYYGYTF.

Comments on this clonotype: Relative to the germline gene, one junction end is altered; a read error may explain this. V gene TRBV11-1 combines with J gene TRBJ2-7; D gene ambiguous. Germline V lookup: CDR1 SGHAT, CDR2 FQDESV (reference sequence). This CDR3 has 13 residues. The CDR3 sequence: CTSSLPEDYEQYF. In DNA, the CDR3 is TGTACCAGCAGCTTACCGGAAGACTACGAGCAGTACTTC.

Concerning this clonotype: Germline is not matched at one junction end, which may reflect a read error. The J gene is TRBJ1-5, the V gene TRBV6-1; 7 bases fit TRBD1. This CDR3 region has 13 residues. Germline CDR1 MNHNS, CDR2 SASEGT. CDR3 sequence (DNA): TGTGCCAGGAGGGGAGGGGGCATACAGCCCCATCATTTT. Amino acids: CARRGGGIQPHHF.

This clonotype was seen repeatedly, ten times or more. The V call is TRBV12-3 or TRBV12-4, the J call TRBJ1-1; D call uncertain. This CDR3 contains 11 residues. Between the trimmed V and J ends, which lost 5 bases and 9 bases, there was a span of 10 bases. In DNA, the CDR3 is TGTGCCAGCAGTCTAGGAGCTCAAGCTTTCTTT. It translates to CASSLGAQAFF.

About this clonotype itself: The missing conserved phenylalanine or tryptophan at the end of this CDR3 makes a read error likely. V is TRBV29-1 and J is TRBJ2-1; 9 bases agree with TRBD2. The CDR3 loop spans 11 amino acids. Germline CDR1 SQVTM, CDR2 ANQGSEA. The V and J ends lost 6 bases and 12 bases, in that order; junction bases with no gene match: 6. This CDR3 is CSVWAGGVQFY. The CDR3 DNA sequence: TGCAGCGTGTGGGCGGGAGGGGTGCAGTTCTAC.

The chain combines TRBV11-3 with TRBJ2-1, with TRBD1 matching 10 bases. CDR1 is SGHNT, CDR2 YENEEA, per germline. The CDR3 totals 13 residues. The V gene end was trimmed by 3 bases and the J gene end by 10 bases; junction bases not matched to a gene: 3. The CDR3 DNA follows: TGTGCCAGCAGCTTCGGGACAGGGGCAGAGCAGTTCTTC. Residues: CASSFGTGAEQFF.

To note about this clonotype: Possible read error: a much larger clone is one base away. The chain joins TRBV10-3 to TRBJ2-1; the D call may be TRBD1 or TRBD2 (5 bases each). This CDR3 has 15 residues. Germline V gene data show CDR1 as ENHRY and CDR2 as SYGVKD. CDR3 amino acids: CDISEMGVGLGEQFF. The CDR3 region has the DNA TGTGACATCAGTGAGATGGGGGTAGGTTTGGGTGAGCAGTTCTTC.

As regards this clonotype: No conserved phenylalanine or tryptophan ends this CDR3, so it is likely a read error. This rearrangement joins TRBV11-2 to TRBJ1-4, with D maybe TRBD1 (6 bases). CDR3 length: 17 residues. Germline CDR1 SGHAT, CDR2 FQNNGV. This CDR3 is CASNLQRTGQTNEKLFL. CDR3 nucleotide sequence: TGTGCCAGCAACTTACAACGAACAGGGCAAACTAATGAAAAACTGTTTCTC.

Of note for this clonotype: One base away lies a much larger clone, so this may be a sequencing read error. The rearrangement links TRBV6-6 to TRBJ2-3; 9 nucleotides line up with TRBD2. The CDR3 consists of 16 residues. V was pared by 8 bases and J by 2 bases, with 11 bases of the junction left unmatched. The germline V gene encodes CDR1 MNHNY and CDR2 SVGAGI (reference sequence). The CDR3, as DNA: TGTGCCAGCTGGGGCCGACTAGCGGAGGCCACAGATACGCAGTATTTT. Protein sequence: CASWGRLAEATDTQYF.

This clonotype was detected only once. This sequence joins TRBV6-6 and TRBJ2-2; D tentatively reads TRBD1 or TRBD2 (7 bases each). The germline V gene encodes CDR1 MNHNY and CDR2 SVGAGI (reference sequence). The CDR3 runs to 15 residues. Trimming cost V 6 bases and J 6 bases, with 17 bases left between them. The CDR3 nucleotides read TGTGCCAGCAGCAGGGGGGGGGCGCACGCCGGGGAGCTGTTTTTT. The encoded protein is CASSRGGAHAGELFF.

The chain uses TRBV20-1 and TRBJ2-1, with D perhaps assigned TRBD1 or TRBD2 (6 bases each). Trimming removed 1 base at V and 9 bases at J, with 19 bases between. This CDR3 has 15 amino acids. CDR1 is DFQATT and CDR2 is SNEGSKA in the germline V gene (reference sequence). The CDR3 reads CSARARVGGPAEQFF. The CDR3 nucleotides read TGCAGTGCTAGAGCTCGCGTTGGGGGGCCGGCTGAGCAGTTCTTC.

This chain joins TRBV11-1 and TRBJ2-1, with 7 bases fitting TRBD2. This CDR3 spans 14 amino acids. Per germline, CDR1 SGHAT and CDR2 FQDESV (reference sequence). With 6 bases clipped from V and 6 bases from J, the junction kept 8 bases outside the gene matches. The CDR3 region is CASRPRDYSNEQFF. The CDR3 DNA reads TGTGCCAGCAGACCCCGGGACTACAGCAATGAGCAGTTCTTC.

In regard to this clonotype: Just one base apart from a much larger clone, this may be a read error. The chain is built from TRBV7-9 and TRBJ2-7; either TRBD1 or TRBD2 may fit D (5 bases each). Germline-derived CDR1 and CDR2 are SEHNR and FQNEAQ (reference sequence). The CDR3 has 14 amino acids. This CDR3 reads CAISLAGDGYEQYF. CDR3 DNA: TGTGCCATCAGCTTAGCTGGGGACGGATACGAGCAGTACTTC.

This clonotype has a handful of counts. One end of the junction varies from germline; a read error may be responsible. The chain carries TRBV7-8 and TRBJ2-7; TRBD1 is a possible D gene (6 bases). The CDR3 is 15 amino acids. Germline V gene sequence: CDR1 SGHVS, CDR2 FQNEAQ. CDR3 region: CASSLEAGASYKQYF. The CDR3 bases are TGTGCCAGCAGCTTAGAGGCAGGGGCGAGCTACAAGCAGTACTTC.

This clonotype has at least ten counts. V and J are TRBV28 and TRBJ1-1; D unresolved. There are 13 residues in the CDR3. The germline V gene has CDR1 MDHEN and CDR2 SYDVKM. V was clipped by 2 bases and J by 1 base, with 5 bases between them. CDR3 sequence reads: CASSLPQNTEAFF. CDR3 bases: TGTGCCAGCAGTTTACCTCAGAACACTGAAGCTTTCTTT.

This clonotype is medium-sized within its sample. The chain couples TRBV11-3 to TRBJ2-3; 12 bases map to TRBD2. V shed 1 base, J shed 1 base, and the junction held 3 bases outside the gene matches. This CDR3 is 17 amino acids long. Looked up from germline, CDR1 is SGHNT and CDR2 is YENEEA. The DNA of the CDR3 is TGTGCCAGCAGCTTAGGGACTAGCGGGACCGGCACAGATACGCAGTATTTT. This gives the protein CASSLGTSGTGTDTQYF.

Note on this clonotype: The junction differs from germline at one of its ends, possibly a read error. The rearrangement joins TRBV10-1 to TRBJ1-1; D not certain. The germline CDR1 and CDR2 sequences are WNHNN and SYGVQD (reference sequence). The CDR3 consists of 13 residues. The CDR3 reads CASTPQVNTEAFF. In DNA form, the CDR3 reads TGTGCCAGCACTCCTCAAGTGAACACTGAAGCTTTCTTT.

Worth noting for this clonotype: This clone may be a read error of a much larger clone one base away. The V call is TRBV6-1, the J call TRBJ1-1; D is undetermined. This CDR3 spans 13 amino acids. Germline-derived CDR1 and CDR2 are MNHNS and SASEGT. CDR3 coding DNA: TGTGCCAACAGTAGCGGACCGGGCACTGAAGCTTTCTTT. Protein: CANSSGPGTEAFF.

This clonotype has a count of ten or more. The V call is TRBV6-1, the J call TRBJ2-3; D remains unclear. This CDR3 contains 15 residues. V was cut by 2 bases and J by 0 bases, with 9 bases left in between. Per germline, CDR1 MNHNS and CDR2 SASEGT. CDR3 nucleotides: TGTGCCAGCAGTGAATACTACAGCAGCACAGATACGCAGTATTTT. It yields the protein CASSEYYSSTDTQYF.